The TCR beta chain under discussion was sequenced for a study of identical twins. MiXCR was run by TCRdb on the 5' RACE reads, yielding one entry per CDR3 protein. The data contain about 720,000 distinct CDR3 sequences, roughly 18% of them singletons. This clonotype was counted a few times. Trimming took 5 bases from V and 6 from J, leaving 8 bases between them. Germline V gene lookup returns CDR1 MNHNS and CDR2 SASEGT. This CDR3 comprises 12 residues. Everyone who gave samples was a healthy Caucasian. These data are also associated with another study on T cells expressing NK-cell markers.

The genes are TRBV6-1 and TRBJ1-3; D unresolved. The receptor's source is a woman younger than 35 in good health. Material: PBMCs. CDR3 sequence reads: CASSLWENTIYF. CDR3 bases: TGTGCCAGCAGTCTATGGGAAAACACCATATATTTT.